This T cell receptor (beta chain) was retrieved from a study of CD8+CD57+ T cells in acquired aplastic anemia. Study as a whole: Sorted CD4+ and CD8+ cells yielded roughly 3.1 ug of DNA on average. The study obtained about 10.8 million reads on average for CD4+ cells from healthy donors.

Genomic DNA, the template, was used for profiling of the TCR beta VDJ and CDR3. Each CDR3 protein is one row after TCRdb ran MiXCR on the reads. This sample yields roughly 130,000 distinct CDR3 sequences, of which roughly 50% are seen a single time; 2% to 3% belongs to the top ten. Study observations and caveats: Roughly 31 CD8+ CDR3 sequences were shared between patients and controls.

This clonotype was detected only a few times. The antigen is not known. The CDR3 length is 16 residues. Germline CDR1 reads KGHSH; CDR2 reads LQKENI. V was trimmed by 1 base and J by 1 base, leaving 11 bases between them. The rearrangement uses TRBV18 and TRBJ1-5; D is possibly TRBD1 (6 bases). This sequence originates from a human donor in good health, serving as a control. The sequenced material came from sorted CD4+, CD8+, or CD8+CD57+ T cells (not recorded which) from PBMCs. CDR3 coding DNA: TGTGCCAGCTCACCACTCGGGGGGCAGAGCAATCAGCCCCAGCATTTT. This sequence encodes CASSPLGGQSNQPQHF.